Listed below are T cell receptor beta chains from one sample, sequenced in a study of blood T cell repertoires in COVID-19. The repertoire was sequenced with immunoSEQ multiplex PCR; TCRdb's copy has only in-frame clones and lacks some. In the table there are 170,000 or so clones, about 88% of which are singletons. Sequenced: PBMCs or T cells enriched from blood (not recorded which). These receptors were obtained from a woman between 18 and 30 years old who had recovered from COVID-19. The CDR3 runs from the conserved cysteine through the conserved F or W. A D gene is named only where the DNA matches it firmly. Clone size, where shown, is once, few, many, or a class for clones that have expanded.

v_call	clone_size	j_call	d_call	cdr3_aa	cdr3_nt
TRBV4-1	.	TRBJ1-1	TRBD1	CASRRGQGTNTEAFF	TGCGCCAGCAGGAGGGGGCAGGGGACGAACACTGAAGCTTTCTTT
TRBV15	few	TRBJ1-2	.	CATSRDSYGYTF	TGTGCCACCAGCAGAGACAGCTATGGCTACACCTTC
TRBV29-1	.	TRBJ2-7	TRBD1	CSAKETGGGYEQYF	TGCAGCGCCAAAGAAACAGGGGGAGGCTACGAGCAGTACTTC
TRBV28	once	TRBJ1-5	TRBD1	CASSLWLQGMLEPQHF	TGTGCCAGCAGTTTATGGTTACAGGGGATGTTGGAGCCCCAGCATTTT
TRBV7-2	once	TRBJ2-5	TRBD2	CASSLDHPSLLANQETQYF	TGTGCCAGCAGCTTAGACCACCCCTCTTTACTAGCGAACCAAGAGACCCAGTACTTC
TRBV27	few	TRBJ2-7	.	CASSPPGSGNEQYF	TGTGCCAGCAGTCCGCCTGGTTCGGGTAACGAGCAGTACTTC
TRBV28	.	TRBJ2-7	TRBD1	CASSPHDRGAYEQYF	TGTGCCAGCAGTCCCCACGACAGGGGGGCCTACGAGCAGTACTTC
TRBV9	.	TRBJ1-4	.	CASGRASYEKEKLFF	TGTGCCAGCGGCAGGGCGTCCTACGAGAAAGAAAAACTGTTTTTT
TRBV28	.	TRBJ1-2	.	CASSLSDSLYGYTF	TGTGCCAGCAGTTTGTCTGACAGCCTCTATGGCTACACCTTC
TRBV2	.	TRBJ2-1	.	CASSERGLLYNEQFF	TGTGCCAGCAGTGAACGCGGGCTCCTATACAATGAGCAGTTCTTC
TRBV18	.	TRBJ2-5	TRBD2	CASSLLAGQETQYF	TGTGCCAGCTCACTGTTAGCGGGCCAAGAGACCCAGTACTTC
TRBV28	.	TRBJ1-1	.	CASSLIRVLNTEAFF	TGTGCCAGCAGTTTAATCAGGGTACTGAACACTGAAGCTTTCTTT
TRBV5-1	.	TRBJ1-2	TRBD1	CASSPRTGDLLDGYTF	TGCGCCAGCAGCCCCAGGACAGGAGACCTATTGGACGGCTACACCTTC
TRBV28	.	TRBJ1-1	.	CVTRGNTEAFF	TGTGTCACGAGAGGGAACACTGAAGCTTTCTTT